This T cell receptor (beta chain) emerged from a study of spatial heterogeneity in lung cancer. Overall study context: Tumor-region TCR transcript counts correlated strongly with a T cell module score from matched bulk RNA-seq.

Time point: sample taken at primary tumor resection. Points from the study as a whole: Tumor T cell coverage was estimated at about 7% for alpha and about 13% for beta chains. Mutation counts in tumors were tracked by counts of expanded intratumoral alpha and beta TCRs.

TCRdb re-analysed the 5' RACE reads in MiXCR, keeping a single row per CDR3 protein. Counted here are over 3,000 distinct CDR3 sequences, around 10% occurring once; the ten biggest clones make up roughly a sixth. By proportion, this clonotype is medium-sized. The antigen is undetermined. The CDR3 totals 13 residues. CDR1 SEHNR and CDR2 FQNEAQ come from the germline V gene (reference sequence). V lost 0 bases and J 3 bases, leaving 6 bases between the germline ends. This material consisted of lung tumor tissue, taken at surgery. J is TRBJ2-7 and V is TRBV7-9, with D tentatively TRBD1 or TRBD2 (5 bases each). The TCR sequence derives from a female donor with early-stage non-small cell lung cancer. CDR3 nucleotides: TGTGCCAGCAGCTTAGCGGGGGTCTACGAGCAGTACTTC. It translates to CASSLAGVYEQYF.